Below, one T cell receptor beta chain is given with its context. At the survey level, the v3.0 immunoSEQ assay was run. Here immunoSEQ multiplex PCR was the method, and the copy in TCRdb shows in-frame clones only, minus some. This table holds around 24,000 clones, less than 90% found once. None of the participants with HIV were treated outside the United States. This sample is drawn from a study of long-term antiretroviral therapy in people with HIV. The CDR3 totals 14 residues. The V end was cut by 1 base, the J end by 8 bases, with 14 bases between. The germline V gene has CDR1 MNHNS and CDR2 SASEGT.

The sequences come from unsorted PBMCs, collected 0.4 years after starting antiretroviral therapy. The chain has TRBV6-1 and TRBJ1-1; D is unclear. The TCR comes from a man aged 45-60 years with HIV. The CDR3 protein is CASSEVGQVKEAFF. The CDR3 DNA reads as TGTGCCAGCAGTGAAGTCGGTCAAGTTAAAGAAGCTTTCTTT.